These 6 T cell receptor beta chains came from one sample sequenced in a study of PD-1 blockade in mismatch repair-deficient tumors (dated by TCRdb to 2016 to 2017). The library was prepared using the immunoSEQ multiplex PCR assay. TCRdb holds this immuneACCESS table with in-frame rearrangements only. Some clones are missing; in checked studies, unresolved V genes explain under half, and the rest has no known cause. This sample gives tens of thousands of clones in total; approximately 88% of them show up just once. The ten largest clones take up approximately 15% of the sample. Sequenced material: peripheral blood, taken 52 weeks after starting pembrolizumab. Receptors were obtained from an adult with mismatch repair-deficient cancer.

This clone showed up just a few times. The chain couples TRBV30 to TRBJ2-2; D is ambiguous. Trimming took off 3 bases at V and 7 bases at J, with 15 bases between the two ends. The CDR3 extends over 14 amino acids. The germline V gene has CDR1 GTSNPN and CDR2 SVGIG (reference sequence). The CDR3 bases are TGTGCCTGGAGATATGGCCAGGTTGACGGGGAGCTGTTTTTT. Translation gives CAWRYGQVDGELFF.

The J gene is TRBJ2-2, the V gene TRBV5-4, with 9 bases lining up with TRBD1. V was pared by 4 bases and J by 3 bases, with 7 bases of the junction left unmatched. This CDR3 has 16 amino acids. Germline CDR1 is SGHNT and CDR2 is YYREEE (reference sequence). The CDR3 is CASSLPRTGDTGELFF. The CDR3 DNA follows: TGTGCCAGCAGCCTGCCCCGGACAGGGGACACCGGGGAGCTGTTTTTT. Supplemented by reference TRBV5-4 and TRBJ2-2, the full variable domain reads ETGVTQSPTHLIKTRGQQVTLRCSSQSGHNTVSWYQQALGQGPQFIFQYYREEENGRGNFPPRFSGLQFPNYSSELNVNALELDDSALYLCASSLPRTGDTGELFFGEGSRLTVL.

This clone was detected once. The rearrangement joins TRBV28 to TRBJ2-5, with no clear D. From germline, CDR1 is MDHEN and CDR2 SYDVKM. V was shortened by 4 bases and J by 2 bases, with 17 bases between the two germline ends. The CDR3 extends over 16 amino acids. Written as DNA, the CDR3 is TGTGCCAGCAGTTCGTTATTGGCCGACACTCAAGAGACCCAGTACTTC. It yields the protein CASSSLLADTQETQYF.

This clone was counted a few times. The chain carries TRBV30 and TRBJ1-1, with 7 bases lining up with TRBD1. This CDR3 spans 13 amino acids. V lost 3 bases, J lost 0 bases, and 1 base stayed unmatched. Germline V gene lookup returns CDR1 GTSNPN and CDR2 SVGIG (reference sequence). CDR3 residues: CAWRDRVNTEAFF. DNA for the CDR3: TGTGCCTGGAGAGACAGGGTGAACACTGAAGCTTTCTTT.

This chain connects TRBV7-9 to TRBJ2-6, with D tentatively TRBD1 or TRBD2 (5 bases each). Germline V gives CDR1 SEHNR, CDR2 FQNEAQ (reference sequence). This CDR3 comprises 16 residues. With 2 bases removed from V and 2 bases from J, the gap between germline ends came to 10 bases. CDR3 nucleotides: TGTGCCAGCAGCTTATGGGGACCGGCTGGGGCCAACGTCCTGACTTTC. It encodes CASSLWGPAGANVLTF.

The chain recombines TRBV18 with TRBJ1-5, with D unclear. CDR1 KGHSH and CDR2 LQKENI come from the germline V gene. The CDR3 length is 12 residues. V was clipped by 4 bases and J by 10 bases, with 11 bases between them. CDR3 sequence (DNA): TGTGCCAGCTCACAGGGCATAGGCCCCCAGCATTTT. Its protein is CASSQGIGPQHF.